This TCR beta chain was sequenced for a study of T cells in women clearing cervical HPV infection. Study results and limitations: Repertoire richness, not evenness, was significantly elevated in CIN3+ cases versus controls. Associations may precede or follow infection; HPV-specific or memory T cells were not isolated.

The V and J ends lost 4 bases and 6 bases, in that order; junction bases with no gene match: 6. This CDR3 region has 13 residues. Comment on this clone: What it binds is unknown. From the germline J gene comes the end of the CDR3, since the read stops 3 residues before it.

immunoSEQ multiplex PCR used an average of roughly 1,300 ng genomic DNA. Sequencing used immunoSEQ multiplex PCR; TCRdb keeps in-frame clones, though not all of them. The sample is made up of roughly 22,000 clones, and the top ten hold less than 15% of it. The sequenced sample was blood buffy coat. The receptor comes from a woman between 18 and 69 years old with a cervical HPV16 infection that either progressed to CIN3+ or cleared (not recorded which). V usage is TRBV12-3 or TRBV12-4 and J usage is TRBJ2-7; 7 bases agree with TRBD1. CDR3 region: CASSYRGFREQYF. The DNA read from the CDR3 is TGTGCCAGCAGTTACAGGGGTTTTCGCGAG.